This T cell receptor (beta chain) came from a study of T cells in Graves' hyperthyroidism and ophthalmopathy. Study overall: The authors collected peripheral blood at initial diagnosis, before any treatment.

This clonotype was detected many times. The antigen is undetermined. The CDR3 length is 13 residues. Germline CDR1 and CDR2: SEHNR and FQNEAQ (reference sequence). Trimming shortened V by 2 bases and J by 1 base, and 5 bases separated the two germline ends. Ophthalmopathy patients had Clinical Activity Score at least 3, NOSPECS grade at least 4, duration under 3 months. Pregnant or lactating patients were excluded, as were those with uncontrolled infection or other autoimmune disease. Study-wide results and caveats: A model built on 13 V-J features separated ophthalmopathy from stable hyperthyroidism.

Regions amplified from RNA transcripts were the TCR beta CDR3 regions. The HTBI primer set drove a first-round RT-PCR of the TCR CDR3. MiXCR, applied by TCRdb to the multiplex PCR reads, yields one record per CDR3 protein. The sample has around 500,000 distinct CDR3 sequences, approximately 23% seen once. The clonotype was recovered from a woman in her 70s with Graves' ophthalmopathy. The sequencing input was blood. The chain carries TRBV7-9 and TRBJ1-1; D is unresolved. The CDR3 DNA sequence: TGTGCCAGCAGCTTACAGCCGAACACTGAAGCTTTCTTT. Encoded protein: CASSLQPNTEAFF.